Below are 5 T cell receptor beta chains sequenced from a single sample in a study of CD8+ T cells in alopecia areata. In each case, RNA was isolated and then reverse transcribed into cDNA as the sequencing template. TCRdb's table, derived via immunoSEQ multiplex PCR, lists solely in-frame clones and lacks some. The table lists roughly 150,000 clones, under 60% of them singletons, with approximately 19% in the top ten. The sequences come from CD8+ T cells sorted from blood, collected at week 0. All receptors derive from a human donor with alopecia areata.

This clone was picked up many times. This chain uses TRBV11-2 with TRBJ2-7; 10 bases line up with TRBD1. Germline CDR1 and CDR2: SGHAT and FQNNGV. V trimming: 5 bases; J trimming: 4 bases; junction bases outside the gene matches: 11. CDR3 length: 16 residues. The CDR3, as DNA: TGTGCCAGCAGCCACGCACCGGGACAGGGGTGGTACGAGCAGTACTTC. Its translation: CASSHAPGQGWYEQYF. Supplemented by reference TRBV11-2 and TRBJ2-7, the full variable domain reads EAGVAQSPRYKIIEKRQSVAFWCNPISGHATLYWYQQILGQGPKLLIQFQNNGVVDDSQLPKDRFSAERLKGVDSTLKIQPAKLEDSAVYLCASSHAPGQGWYEQYFGPGTRLTVT.

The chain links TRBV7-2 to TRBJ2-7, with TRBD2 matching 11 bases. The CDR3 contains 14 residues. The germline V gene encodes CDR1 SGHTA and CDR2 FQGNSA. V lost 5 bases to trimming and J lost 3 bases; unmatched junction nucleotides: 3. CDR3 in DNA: TGTGCCAGCAGCGATAGCGGGGGGGACTACGAGCAGTACTTC. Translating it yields CASSDSGGDYEQYF.

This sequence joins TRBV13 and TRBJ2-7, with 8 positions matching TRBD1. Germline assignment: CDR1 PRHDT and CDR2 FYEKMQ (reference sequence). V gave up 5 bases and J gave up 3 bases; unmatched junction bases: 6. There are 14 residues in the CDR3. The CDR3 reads CASSVGQGDYEQYF. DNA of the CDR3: TGTGCCAGCAGCGTTGGACAGGGTGACTACGAGCAGTACTTC.

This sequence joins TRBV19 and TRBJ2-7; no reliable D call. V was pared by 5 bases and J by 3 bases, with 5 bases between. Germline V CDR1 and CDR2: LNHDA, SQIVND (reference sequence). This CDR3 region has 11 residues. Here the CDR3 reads CASSYNYEQYF. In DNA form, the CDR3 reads TGTGCCAGTAGTTACAACTACGAGCAGTACTTC.

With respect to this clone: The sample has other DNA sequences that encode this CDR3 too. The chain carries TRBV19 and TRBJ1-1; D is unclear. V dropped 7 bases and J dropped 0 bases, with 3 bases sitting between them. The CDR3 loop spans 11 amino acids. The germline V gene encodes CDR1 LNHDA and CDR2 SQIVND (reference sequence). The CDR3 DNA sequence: TGTGCCAGTACGGTGAACACTGAAGCTTTCTTT. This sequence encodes CASTVNTEAFF.